Sequencing of this T cell receptor (beta chain) was carried out in a study of patients and donors after allogeneic stem cell transplantation. TCRdb used MiXCR to reprocess the RT-PCR reads, holding one entry per CDR3 protein. The table has 150,000 to 250,000 distinct CDR3 sequences, around two fifths seen once; the top ten hold 25% to 35%. Only a few counts were recorded for this clonotype. V shed 2 bases, J shed 0 bases, and the junction held 5 bases outside the gene matches. CDR3 length equals 16 residues. Germline assignment: CDR1 SGHRS and CDR2 YFSETQ. The chain uses TRBV5-1 and TRBJ2-1; 7 bases are a match to TRBD2. The clonotype was recovered from a human donor who was either an allogeneic HSCT recipient or a stem cell or donor lymphocyte infusion donor (not recorded which). It is not recorded whose cells these are; they may come from a transplant donor. The sequenced material came from blood, either unsorted or a sorted T cell fraction (not recorded which). The CDR3 region is CASSFRGGSSYNEQFF. The CDR3 DNA reads as TGCGCCAGCAGCTTTCGGGGCGGGAGCTCCTACAATGAGCAGTTCTTC.